Reported below is one TCR beta chain. The assay was immunoSEQ multiplex PCR, and TCRdb's table has in-frame clones only and misses some. The data show about 380,000 clones, more than 85% seen once. The germline CDR1 and CDR2 sequences are SNHLY and FYNNEI. V lost 1 base, J lost 4 bases, and 22 bases lay in between. The CDR3 has 18 amino acids. The data are from a study of shared T cell receptors in the human thymus. The material sequenced was thymocytes. The TCR comes from a human donor. V gene TRBV2 combines with J gene TRBJ2-5; D is uncertain. This CDR3 reads CASSEGDTQITRGETQYF. CDR3 nucleotide sequence: TGTGCCAGCAGTGAAGGGGATACACAGATCACCCGAGGAGAGACCCAGTACTTC.